This TCR beta chain was sequenced in a study of blood T cell repertoires in COVID-19. About the study: Spain, Italy and the United States supplied samples that represented acute and convalescent COVID-19. PBMCs, B-cell-depleted T cells, or T cells provided the cDNA or gDNA that made up the material.

Trimming pared 7 bases from V and 2 bases from J, leaving 17 bases between. This CDR3 comprises 15 residues. Germline loops: CDR1 MNHNY, CDR2 SVGAGI (reference sequence). The repertoire was sequenced with immunoSEQ multiplex PCR; TCRdb's copy has only in-frame clones and lacks some. The sample records fewer than 95,000 clones, 70% to 90% being singletons. The TCR was taken from a man between 60 and 75 years old with acute or convalescent COVID-19. The chain uses TRBV6-6 and TRBJ1-2; a possible D gene is TRBD1 (6 bases). Material: peripheral blood. CDR3 coding DNA: TGTGCCAGCAAAACGACAGGTTCCGAAAACTATGGCTACACCTTC. This sequence encodes CASKTTGSENYGYTF.